This T cell receptor beta chain was recorded in a study of shared clonotypes between healthy human individuals (dated by TCRdb to the early 2020s). With respect to the entire study: The cohort included a few men and a couple of women between 18 and 49 years of age. Per donor, three plates each were used for CD4 naive and CD4 memory, two for CD8 naive, and one for CD8 memory. Blood TCR repertoires of a handful of healthy adults were deeply sequenced to estimate repertoire size and the extent of clonotype sharing between individuals. To increase sequencing depth and limit assay-specific biases, different laboratories used diverse techniques to prepare libraries and sequence TCR repertoires. Between about 0.85 and 9.5 billion PBMCs per donor were obtained by leukapheresis. Overall study results and their limits: Only blood was sampled, and tissue TCR repertoires likely differ from those in blood. Sharing across a few donors was observed for around 4.8% of naive CD4, 3% to 3.5% of naive CD8, 2% to 2.5% of memory CD4, and less than 0.45% of memory CD8 clonotypes. Clonotypes shared by all four sorted-subset donors showed higher generation probabilities than non-shared clonotypes. The genetic and exposure-history diversity represented was limited by the small number of donors. Even with the large sequencing depth, rarefaction of the sorted-subset datasets indicated that sequencing was incomplete. Based on pairwise subsampling, the degree of clonotype sharing among donors was expected to be affected by sequencing depth. Estimated clonotype richness was generally larger for naive than for memory subsets.

On this clone: Its recognized antigen is unknown. No clone much larger than this one lies a single base away; base qualities are absent.

Donors were healthy HIV-negative adults with no recently reported acute infections or vaccinations. Every donor was a Caucasian adult residing in Nashville, Tennessee, USA. CD8 memory samples were composed of magnetically selected CD45RO+ cells combined with CCR7-negative CD45RA+ effector memory (TemRA) cells. Blood was collected by leukapheresis, and PBMCs were isolated by Ficoll-Histopaque density gradient centrifugation and then cryopreserved in liquid nitrogen vapor phase. Analytical flow cytometry was used to check the purity and quantity of every magnetically sorted T cell population. Genomic DNA was isolated from every sorted fraction and measured by UV absorbance on a Nanodrop 2000c. The CDR3, cysteine through phenylalanine, is 14 amino acids long. The entry retains the CDR3 DNA only, 42 bases that are in frame from base 1. Via the germline V gene (reference sequence), CDR1 is MNHEY and CDR2 SMNVEV. V is pared back by 5 bases and J by 5 bases, with 12 bases lying between the germline termini.

Using the deep immunoSEQ assay, multiplex PCR amplified TCR CDR3 regions from genomic DNA. Extracted genomic DNA from each cell subset was spread evenly across all wells of several immunoSEQ 96-well plates, with each plate serving as a replicate. Each replicate PCR for sorted subsets received roughly 200 ng genomic DNA, equal to about 30,000 T cell genomes. Purified libraries were measured with a Qubit 3.0 fluorometer, size-checked on a Bioanalyzer 2100, and measured again with the KAPA Library Quantification kit. A separate single-read 150-cycle Illumina NextSeq 550 flow cell was used to sequence each immunoSEQ 96-well plate. From the authors' description of their analysis: The immunoSEQ output contained only junctional sequences without quality scores, so filtering could not match that applied to full-length reads. Sequences were annotated with PyIR, a Python wrapper for IgBLAST v1.9, and V/J genes and CDR3 were assigned using IMGT germline references. Reads with weak V/J assignments (E-value above 1e-6), missing CDR3, stop codons, out-of-frame junctions, or ambiguous translated residues were removed. V3J clonotypes were defined by identical inferred V gene, J gene, and CDR3 amino acid sequence. To compute the percentage overlap between repertoires, the number of shared unique clonotypes was divided by the size of the smaller repertoire. Richness of each repertoire was evaluated using RTK rarefaction, the Chao1 estimator, and Recon v2.1 estimates of unobserved clonotypes. OLGA was used to compute generation probabilities for all TCRbeta clonotypes that the gDNA method yielded from a handful of donors. This immuneACCESS table, as held by TCRdb, lists in-frame sequences with V and J called but not all clones. Of the missing ones, under half trace to an unresolved V gene in checked studies; the others have no known cause. D and trimming come from the DNA, and the V and J calls and clone size come from that table. This sample holds about 380,000 clones; about 96% were observed only once. The ten biggest clones cover more than 0.3% of the sample.

The chain is assembled from TRBV27 and TRBJ1-4; the D gene identity is not certain. The clonotype comes from a man under 40 in good health. Sequencing was performed on memory CD8+ T cells sorted from blood. What the cell subset or site label conveys for this sample: CD45RO+ cells pooled with CCR7-negative TemRA cells. The nucleotide sequence is TGTGCCAGCAGTGCCAGGACCTTGAATGAAAAACTGTTTTTT. It is translated as CASSARTLNEKLFF.